Below, 22 T cell receptor beta chains from the same sample are listed, as sequenced in a study of shared clonotypes between healthy human individuals (dated by TCRdb to 2019 to 2021). Library preparation was by the immunoSEQ multiplex PCR assay. In its TCRdb copy, this immuneACCESS table keeps in-frame sequences only and misses some clones. Where compared with another copy, unresolved V genes explain less than half of these, and the others have no known cause. This sample has roughly 2 million clones in its table, and approximately 94% of those were observed once. Clones ranked in the top ten supply about 0.13% of the sample. Sequencing input: naive CD4+ T cells sorted from blood. The intended sense of this specimen's cell subset or site label: CD45RA+ positively selected. These receptors all come from a man between 18 and 29 years old in good health.

This chain joins TRBV29-1 and TRBJ2-1, with D unresolved. Trimming stripped 4 bases from V and 7 bases from J, with 11 bases between. Germline V gene lookup returns CDR1 SQVTM and CDR2 ANQGSEA. The CDR3 covers 12 residues. CDR3 DNA: TGCAGCGTTGGGATGGGGTTAAATGAGCAGTTCTTC. Protein sequence: CSVGMGLNEQFF.

The V call is TRBV11-2, the J call TRBJ1-2, with unresolved D. In germline, CDR1 is SGHAT, CDR2 FQNNGV. The CDR3 has 14 amino acids. Trimming took 0 bases from V and 4 from J, leaving 9 bases between them. CDR3 nucleotides: TGTGCCAGCAGCTTAGAGGTATTGGGCTATGGCTACACCTTC. This codes for CASSLEVLGYGYTF.

The chain carries TRBV5-1 and TRBJ1-2; 7 bases are shared with TRBD1. J lost 4 bases, V lost 3 bases, and 6 bases had no gene match. Germline V gene data show CDR1 as SGHRS and CDR2 as YFSETQ. The CDR3 runs to 14 residues. CDR3: CASSWDSTSYGYTF. CDR3 in DNA: TGCGCCAGCAGCTGGGACAGCACGTCCTATGGCTACACCTTC.

This chain links TRBV9 with TRBJ2-3; TRBD2 aligns across 11 bases. The CDR3 contains 15 residues. The junction had 5 bases not matched to a gene; V was cut back by 4 bases and J by 4 bases. Per germline, CDR1 SGDLS and CDR2 YYNGEE. CDR3 coding DNA: TGTGCCAGCAGCATTAGCGGGGGGGCCCCAGATACGCAGTATTTT. This encodes CASSISGGAPDTQYF.

The rearrangement uses TRBV29-1 and TRBJ2-3; D perhaps matches TRBD1 (6 bases). The CDR3 length is 16 residues. V was cut by 3 bases and J by 0 bases, with 16 bases left in between. In germline, CDR1 is SQVTM, CDR2 ANQGSEA. The CDR3 DNA follows: TGCAGCGTTGAGGTTAGAGGGGGTCTGAGCACAGATACGCAGTATTTT. Translation gives CSVEVRGGLSTDTQYF.

V usage is TRBV5-4 and J usage is TRBJ1-2, with D unclear. V was cut by 0 bases and J by 2 bases, with 11 bases left in between. Germline CDR1 and CDR2: SGHNT and YYREEE (reference sequence). The length of the CDR3 is 15 residues. The CDR3 DNA reads TGTGCCAGCAGCTTGGAGTTAGTTTCGAACTATGGCTACACCTTC. It encodes CASSLELVSNYGYTF.

The sample holds one count of this clone. The V and J genes are TRBV7-8 and TRBJ1-1, with TRBD1 as a possible D gene (6 bases). Germline V gene lookup returns CDR1 SGHVS and CDR2 FQNEAQ. This CDR3 has 14 residues. The germline V and J ends were trimmed by 6 bases and 8 bases, with 19 bases remaining between them. CDR3 protein: CASSLTGRRVEAFF. The CDR3 nucleotides read TGTGCCAGCAGTTTGACAGGCAGGAGGGTAGAAGCTTTCTTT.

This rearrangement joins TRBV5-1 to TRBJ2-7; TRBD2 agrees at 9 bases. The germline CDR1 and CDR2 sequences are SGHRS and YFSETQ. The CDR3 runs 15 residues. Unmatched junction bases numbered 6, after V lost 4 bases and J lost 1 base. The CDR3 DNA reads TGCGCCAGCAGCGCGGGGGGACTAGCATCCTACGAGCAGTACTTC. This sequence encodes CASSAGGLASYEQYF.

This chain's CDR3 is CASSKDRLIGPNEQFF. In DNA, the CDR3 is TGTGCCAGCAGCAAAGATAGGCTCATTGGCCCCAATGAGCAGTTCTTC. The rearrangement joins TRBV21-1 to TRBJ2-1. TRBV21-1 is flagged as a pseudogene. The CDR3 sequence is 16 residues long.

The V and J genes are TRBV6-1 and TRBJ1-2, with a possible D match to TRBD1 (5 bases). From germline, CDR1 is MNHNS and CDR2 SASEGT. There are 15 residues in the CDR3. V was shortened by 2 bases and J by 0 bases, with 10 bases between the two germline ends. CDR3 protein: CASSENGGSNYGYTF. The CDR3 bases are TGTGCCAGCAGTGAAAACGGGGGTTCTAACTATGGCTACACCTTC.

The CDR3 region has the DNA TGTGCCAGCAGCTTAAAGGGGGGTGAAGCTTTCTTT. Amino acid sequence: CASSLKGGEAFF. This chain joins TRBV9 and TRBJ1-1; weak D call: TRBD1 (6 bases). Germline V gene data show CDR1 as SGDLS and CDR2 as YYNGEE. Trimming cost V 4 bases and J 7 bases, with 11 bases left between them. The CDR3 contains 12 residues.

V gene TRBV12-5 combines with J gene TRBJ2-1; 7 bases are shared with TRBD2. The CDR3 has 18 amino acids. The germline gives CDR1 LGHNT, CDR2 FRNRAP. V lost 5 bases and J lost 0; bases outside the gene matches: 13. The CDR3 nucleotides read TGTGCTAGTGGTCTAATCCACACACGGGGGGTCTCCTACAATGAGCAGTTCTTC. It encodes CASGLIHTRGVSYNEQFF.

The CDR3 coding sequence is TGTGCCAGCAGCGTAAACAGCTACAATGAGCAGTTCTTC. Translated, it gives CASSVNSYNEQFF. The J gene is TRBJ2-1, the V gene TRBV7-2; D is undetermined. V was shortened by 5 bases and J by 3 bases, with 8 bases between the two germline ends. CDR3 size: 13 residues. Germline values: CDR1 SGHTA, CDR2 FQGNSA.

V is TRBV30 and J is TRBJ2-6; TRBD1 agrees at 8 bases. Germline loops: CDR1 GTSNPN, CDR2 SVGIG (reference sequence). This CDR3 is built from 14 residues. The V and J ends lost 1 base and 19 bases, in that order; junction bases with no gene match: 15. CDR3 sequence (DNA): TGTGCCTGGAGTGCCTCACAGGGGGATAAAGTCAACACTTTC. Its protein product is CAWSASQGDKVNTF.

The V call is TRBV9, the J call TRBJ2-5; the D gene is possibly TRBD2 (5 bases). Germline-derived CDR1 and CDR2 are SGDLS and YYNGEE. Trimming removed 0 bases at V and 1 base at J, with 13 bases between. CDR3 length equals 16 residues. The CDR3 is CASSVGNPGSQETQYF. In DNA form, the CDR3 reads TGTGCCAGCAGCGTAGGAAATCCGGGGAGCCAAGAGACCCAGTACTTC.

CDR3 in amino acids: CASSRGGGGKTDTQYF. The CDR3, as DNA: TGTGCCAGCAGTCGGGGGGGAGGAGGGAAGACAGATACGCAGTATTTT. The rearrangement uses TRBV7-2 and TRBJ2-3, with 8 bases matching TRBD2. From germline, CDR1 is SGHTA and CDR2 FQGNSA. The CDR3 loop spans 16 amino acids. V dropped 6 bases and J dropped 3; count of bases not matched to a gene: 11.

This clone appeared a single time. The chain is built from TRBV10-3 and TRBJ2-7, with a tentative D call TRBD1 (6 bases). This CDR3 has 14 amino acids. The germline gives CDR1 ENHRY, CDR2 SYGVKD. Trimming took 6 bases from V and 1 from J, leaving 13 bases between them. The CDR3 sequence is CAISPRDTSYEQYF. DNA for the CDR3: TGTGCCATCAGCCCCCGGGACACGTCCTACGAGCAGTACTTC.

The CDR3 DNA follows: TGTGCCAGCAGCTTCGATGCTAACTATGGCTACACCTTC. Its translation: CASSFDANYGYTF. The chain carries TRBV5-8 and TRBJ1-2; D remains unclear. Germline assignment: CDR1 SGHTS and CDR2 YDEGEE. Trimming removed 2 bases at V and 0 bases at J, with 5 bases between. The CDR3 is made up of 13 amino acids.

This rearrangement joins TRBV18 to TRBJ2-2; D possibly matches TRBD1 or TRBD2 (5 bases each). Deletions cut 8 bases from V and 7 bases from J, with 20 bases between. The CDR3 contains 15 residues. Germline CDR1 reads KGHSH; CDR2 reads LQKENI. The CDR3: CASTRLTGTDGELFF. CDR3 nucleotide sequence: TGTGCCAGCACCCGCCTAACGGGGACGGACGGGGAGCTGTTTTTT.

The chain recombines TRBV7-9 with TRBJ1-4; unclear D gene. The CDR3 is 15 residues long. V lost 3 bases, J lost 5 bases, and 13 bases lay in between. Germline CDR1 and CDR2: SEHNR and FQNEAQ (reference sequence). The CDR3 loop is CASSFAGLGNEKLFF. CDR3 nucleotide sequence: TGTGCCAGCAGCTTTGCAGGACTAGGGAATGAAAAACTGTTTTTT.

V is TRBV4-1 and J is TRBJ2-5; D is possibly TRBD1 or TRBD2 (5 bases each). The CDR3 consists of 15 residues. Per the germline V gene, CDR1 is MGHRA and CDR2 is YSYEKL. The V gene lost 4 bases and the J gene lost 4 bases, with 16 bases spanning the gap. The CDR3 DNA reads as TGCGCCAGCAGCCGACCTGGGACGCGGCCAGAGACCCAGTACTTC. Its translation: CASSRPGTRPETQYF.

The chain joins TRBV6-1 to TRBJ1-5; a possible D gene is TRBD1 (5 bases). Germline V CDR1 and CDR2: MNHNS, SASEGT. Trimming cost V 11 bases and J 0 bases, with 14 bases left between them. The CDR3 has 14 amino acids. The chain's CDR3 is CAVRQIASNQPQHF. The CDR3 DNA follows: TGTGCCGTCAGACAGATAGCTAGCAATCAGCCCCAGCATTTT.